The 29 T cell receptor beta chains in this list originate from one sample, sequenced in a study of long-term antiretroviral therapy in people with HIV. Samples were assayed with immunoSEQ v3.0 at survey level. TCRdb's copy holds only in-frame clones and misses some; the assay was immunoSEQ multiplex PCR. In the table there are about 29,000 clones, around 96% of which are singletons. The source was unsorted PBMCs, collected 5.3 years after starting antiretroviral therapy. The receptor set was obtained from a man between 25 and 39 years old with HIV.

This chain uses TRBV7-9 with TRBJ1-1; a weak D match, TRBD1 (5 bases). The germline V and J ends were trimmed by 8 bases and 6 bases, with 25 bases remaining between them. Per germline, CDR1 SEHNR and CDR2 FQNEAQ (reference sequence). CDR3 size: 16 residues. DNA for the CDR3: TGTGCCAGCCACTTCGGGGCGGCAGGGAATTTCTCTGAAGCTTTCTTT. It translates to CASHFGAAGNFSEAFF.

The chain joins TRBV6-7 to TRBJ1-2; D ambiguous. TRBV6-7 is treated as an ORF (open reading frame) with a function not yet certain. V lost 0 bases to trimming and J lost 5 bases, with 10 bases between them. The CDR3 runs to 14 residues. The CDR3 sequence: CASSYSRTIYGYTF. The CDR3, as DNA: TGTGCCAGCAGTTACTCCCGGACCATTTATGGCTACACCTTC.

The rearrangement links TRBV9 to TRBJ2-1; 10 nucleotides agree with TRBD2. This CDR3 has 18 residues. Germline CDR1 reads SGDLS; CDR2 reads YYNGEE. The trim removed 2 bases at V and 0 bases at J, leaving 8 bases unmatched. The CDR3 spells CASSVSSGRVSSYNEQFF. The CDR3 DNA is TGTGCCAGCAGCGTCTCGAGCGGGAGGGTAAGCTCCTACAATGAGCAGTTCTTC.

The V and J genes are TRBV10-3 and TRBJ1-4; D is undetermined. Germline CDR1 is ENHRY and CDR2 is SYGVKD. This CDR3 has 14 amino acids. V dropped 2 bases and J dropped 4 bases, with 8 bases sitting between them. The CDR3 sequence: CAISERQVNEKLFF. The DNA for the CDR3 is TGTGCCATCAGTGAGCGTCAGGTTAATGAAAAACTGTTTTTT.

This clone has a single count. The sample holds other DNA sequences that translate to the same CDR3. This rearrangement joins TRBV30 to TRBJ2-2; 8 nucleotides agree with TRBD2. Germline V gene lookup returns CDR1 GTSNPN and CDR2 SVGIG (reference sequence). Trimming cost V 5 bases and J 6 bases; bases outside gene matches: 11. The CDR3 is made up of 15 amino acids. The CDR3, as DNA: TGTGCCTGGGGGTTTGGGACTAGTTTCTCCGGGGAGCTGTTTTTT. Translated: CAWGFGTSFSGELFF.

The chain carries TRBV2 and TRBJ2-5; D perhaps matches TRBD1 (5 bases). Trimming pared 1 base from V and 2 bases from J, leaving 11 bases between. Germline CDR1 and CDR2: SNHLY and FYNNEI. This CDR3 has 15 amino acids. The CDR3 reads CASSEGDREQETQYF. CDR3 sequence (DNA): TGTGCCAGCAGTGAAGGCGACAGAGAACAAGAGACCCAGTACTTC. Filled out from reference TRBV2 and TRBJ2-5, the complete variable domain reads EPEVTQTPSHQVTQMGQEVILRCVPISNHLYFYWYRQILGQKVEFLVSFYNNEISEKSEIFDDQFSVERPDGSNFTLKIRSTKLEDSAMYFCASSEGDREQETQYFGPGTRLLVL.

The chain joins TRBV7-6 to TRBJ2-3, with TRBD1 matching 7 bases. In germline, CDR1 is SGHVS, CDR2 FNYEAQ. The CDR3 loop spans 13 amino acids. Trimming at V came to 0 bases and at J to 13 bases, leaving 7 bases not matched to a gene. DNA for the CDR3: TGTGCCAGCAGCTTAGCCCTCGACAGGGTTAAGTATTTT. This gives the protein CASSLALDRVKYF. The whole variable domain, filled in from reference TRBV7-6 and TRBJ2-3, reads GAGVSQSPRYKVTKRGQDVALRCDPISGHVSLYWYRQALGQGPEFLTYFNYEAQQDKSGLPNDRFSAERPEGSISTLTIQRTEQRDSAMYRCASSLALDRVKYFGPGTRLTVL.

The chain recombines TRBV15 with TRBJ2-3; D ambiguous. Trimming took 0 bases from V and 3 from J, leaving 4 bases between them. Germline V gives CDR1 LNHNV, CDR2 YYDKDF (reference sequence). CDR3 size: 13 residues. The CDR3 loop is CATSRDQTDTQYF. In nucleotides, the CDR3 is TGTGCCACCAGCAGAGATCAGACAGATACGCAGTATTTT.

This chain uses TRBV6-4 with TRBJ2-3; no firm D call. V lost 4 bases, J lost 6 bases, and 11 bases lay in between. The CDR3 runs to 13 residues. Per the germline V gene, CDR1 is MRHNA and CDR2 is SNTAGT. CDR3 coding DNA: TGTGCCAGCAGTGCTCGAGCCGAGGATACGCAGTATTTT. Its protein is CASSARAEDTQYF.

V usage is TRBV30 and J usage is TRBJ1-1; no clear D. The CDR3 has 13 residues. Germline values: CDR1 GTSNPN, CDR2 SVGIG (reference sequence). V lost 6 bases to trimming and J lost 7 bases, with 18 bases between them. This CDR3 reads CACQYPPRNEAFF. The CDR3 DNA reads as TGTGCCTGCCAATATCCCCCGCGTAATGAAGCTTTCTTT.

CDR3 DNA: TGTGCCAGCGGTAGAGGTGGTACGCAGTATTTT. Translating gives CASGRGGTQYF. The chain recombines TRBV7-9 with TRBJ2-3, with no clear D. CDR1 SEHNR and CDR2 FQNEAQ come from the germline V gene (reference sequence). The CDR3 has 11 amino acids. Trimming took 8 bases from V and 8 from J, leaving 11 bases between them.

The chain carries TRBV10-3 and TRBJ2-7; TRBD1 agrees at 7 bases. The V gene's germline CDR1 is ENHRY and CDR2 SYGVKD. The V gene end was trimmed by 7 bases and the J gene end by 1 base; junction bases not matched to a gene: 10. This CDR3 contains 15 residues. In nucleotides, the CDR3 is TGTGCCATCAAGAGAGACAGGGTCCTATCCTACGAGCAGTACTTC. Its protein product is CAIKRDRVLSYEQYF.

The chain couples TRBV5-4 to TRBJ2-7; perhaps D is TRBD1 or TRBD2 (5 bases each). The CDR3 runs to 16 residues. Germline V gene data show CDR1 as SGHNT and CDR2 as YYREEE (reference sequence). The V end was cut by 3 bases, the J end by 3 bases, with 19 bases between. DNA for the CDR3: TGTGCCAGCAGCTCTGGGGCGAGGGGTATTTTCTACGAGCAGTACTTC. Encoded protein: CASSSGARGIFYEQYF.

The chain recombines TRBV6-6 with TRBJ1-2; D uncertain. Per the germline V gene, CDR1 is MNHNY and CDR2 is SVGAGI (reference sequence). The CDR3 sequence is 11 residues long. Trimming shortened V by 3 bases and J by 7 bases, and 6 bases separated the two germline ends. CDR3 sequence: CASSYLFGYTF. The CDR3 DNA reads TGTGCCAGCAGTTATCTCTTTGGCTACACCTTC.

The V call is TRBV28, the J call TRBJ2-7; maybe TRBD1 (6 bases). V lost 4 bases and J lost 2, with 21 bases in between. This CDR3 is 17 amino acids long. Germline CDR1 reads MDHEN; CDR2 reads SYDVKM. The CDR3 loop reads CASSSRFARTDPYEQYF. CDR3 in DNA: TGTGCCAGCAGTTCTCGTTTTGCCAGGACAGATCCCTACGAGCAGTACTTC.

The chain uses TRBV19 and TRBJ2-5; TRBD2 is a possible D gene (5 bases). The CDR3 runs 13 residues. The V gene lost 6 bases and the J gene lost 4 bases, with 12 bases spanning the gap. The V gene's germline CDR1 is LNHDA and CDR2 SQIVND (reference sequence). The CDR3 DNA follows: TGTGCCAGTAGGTTGAGGGAGTTAGAGACCCAGTACTTC. It encodes CASRLRELETQYF.

V and J are TRBV4-2 and TRBJ2-7, with TRBD1 as a possible D gene (7 bases). Germline-derived CDR1 and CDR2 are LGHNA and YNFKEQ. V was clipped by 1 base and J by 3 bases, with 13 bases between them. The CDR3 consists of 15 residues. The CDR3 nucleotides read TGTGCCAGCAGCCAAGCGTCAGGGGGGCACTACGAGCAGTACTTC. Translated, it gives CASSQASGGHYEQYF.

The CDR3 DNA sequence: TGTGCCAGCAGTCTTTACACAGATACGCAGTATTTT. Its translation: CASSLYTDTQYF. The chain combines TRBV2 with TRBJ2-3, with unresolved D. Per the germline V gene, CDR1 is SNHLY and CDR2 is FYNNEI. Trimming took 5 bases from V and 2 from J, leaving 5 bases between them. The CDR3 has 12 residues.

The chain employs TRBV28 and TRBJ2-4; 16 bases fit TRBD2. The CDR3 sequence is 19 residues long. Looked up from germline, CDR1 is MDHEN and CDR2 is SYDVKM. The junction had 7 bases not matched to a gene; V was cut back by 4 bases and J by 1 base. DNA for the CDR3: TGTGCCAGCAGTTCGCTCGGGACTAGCGGGAGGGGGGCCAAAAACATTCAGTACTTC. It yields the protein CASSSLGTSGRGAKNIQYF.

This clone has a single count. V and J are TRBV15 and TRBJ1-3; D not resolved. V was cut by 4 bases and J by 0 bases, with 7 bases left in between. This CDR3 has 14 amino acids. The germline gives CDR1 LNHNV, CDR2 YYDKDF (reference sequence). The CDR3 nucleotides are TGTGCCACCAGCACCCCTAGCTCTGGAAACACCATATATTTT. This codes for CATSTPSSGNTIYF.

The chain couples TRBV19 to TRBJ2-7, with D perhaps matching TRBD2 (5 bases). Germline values: CDR1 LNHDA, CDR2 SQIVND (reference sequence). The CDR3 contains 14 residues. The V gene lost 6 bases and the J gene lost 3 bases, with 15 bases spanning the gap. CDR3 DNA: TGTGCCAGTAGCTCCCAAACACGGGACTACGAGCAGTACTTC. The encoded protein is CASSSQTRDYEQYF.

The table lists this clone with a count of one. This chain connects TRBV4-1 to TRBJ2-5; possibly TRBD1 for D (5 bases). Germline V CDR1 and CDR2: MGHRA, YSYEKL. This CDR3 has 14 amino acids. Trimming shortened V by 1 base and J by 3 bases, and 9 bases separated the two germline ends. CDR3 DNA sequence: TGCGCCAGCAGCCAAGTAGAGACAGAAGAGACCCAGTACTTC. Translating it yields CASSQVETEETQYF.

CDR3 sequence reads: CASSLGDPPGQPQHF. DNA for the CDR3: TGTGCCAGCAGCTTAGGTGACCCCCCCGGTCAGCCCCAGCATTTT. V and J are TRBV7-9 and TRBJ1-5; D not certain. The germline CDR1 and CDR2 sequences are SEHNR and FQNEAQ (reference sequence). Trimming removed 1 base from V and 6 bases from J, with 13 bases in between. The CDR3 contains 15 residues.

V usage is TRBV6-1 and J usage is TRBJ2-2, with TRBD1 identical over 8 bases. J gave up 4 bases and V 1 base, and 2 bases lay outside the gene matches. The CDR3 covers 15 residues. Germline assignment: CDR1 MNHNS and CDR2 SASEGT. For the CDR3, the DNA is TGTGCCAGCAGTGAAGATACAGGGGGCACCGGGGAGCTGTTTTTT. As protein: CASSEDTGGTGELFF.

The chain couples TRBV7-2 to TRBJ2-3; tentative D call: TRBD2 (5 bases). Trimming removed 5 bases from V and 6 bases from J, with 12 bases in between. There are 13 residues in the CDR3. Germline lookup yields CDR1 SGHTA and CDR2 FQGNSA. In DNA form, the CDR3 reads TGTGCCAGCAGCCGGGCCCGAGGGGATACGCAGTATTTT. This encodes CASSRARGDTQYF. Variable domain in full (rest from reference TRBV7-2 and TRBJ2-3): GAGVSQSPSNKVTEKGKDVELRCDPISGHTALYWYRQSLGQGLEFLIYFQGNSAPDKSGLPSDRFSAERTGGSVSTLTIQRTQQEDSAVYLCASSRARGDTQYFGPGTRLTVL.

V usage is TRBV11-2 and J usage is TRBJ2-3, with 11 bases aligning to TRBD2. The germline V gene has CDR1 SGHAT and CDR2 FQNNGV. Losses at the gene ends were 5 bases for V and 7 bases for J; bases not matched to a gene: 11. This CDR3 is 16 amino acids long. For the CDR3, the DNA is TGTGCCAGCAGCGGGACTAGCGGCACCTGGGGCCATACGCAGTATTTT. This gives the protein CASSGTSGTWGHTQYF.

The rearrangement joins TRBV14 to TRBJ2-2; D gene ambiguous. This CDR3 is built from 16 residues. With 3 bases removed from V and 7 bases from J, the gap between germline ends came to 18 bases. Germline V gene lookup returns CDR1 SGHDN and CDR2 FVKESK. The chain's CDR3 is CASSQIKGIGNGELFF. As DNA, the CDR3 is TGTGCCAGCAGCCAGATCAAGGGCATTGGTAACGGGGAGCTGTTTTTT.

This clone was seen more than once but under ten times. The chain recombines TRBV30 with TRBJ1-1; D may be TRBD1 (5 bases). Deletions cut 0 bases from V and 4 bases from J, with 12 bases between. Germline V lookup: CDR1 GTSNPN, CDR2 SVGIG (reference sequence). This CDR3 is built from 14 residues. The CDR3 is CAWSVLGGGTEAFF. The CDR3 coding sequence is TGTGCCTGGAGTGTACTGGGTGGGGGCACTGAAGCTTTCTTT.

The chain couples TRBV4-2 to TRBJ2-5; D remains ambiguous. V dropped 3 bases and J dropped 3 bases, with 8 bases sitting between them. CDR3 length equals 13 residues. CDR1 is LGHNA and CDR2 is YNFKEQ in the germline V gene. CDR3: CASSQRTEETQYF. The CDR3 DNA sequence: TGTGCCAGCAGCCAGAGGACCGAAGAGACCCAGTACTTC.